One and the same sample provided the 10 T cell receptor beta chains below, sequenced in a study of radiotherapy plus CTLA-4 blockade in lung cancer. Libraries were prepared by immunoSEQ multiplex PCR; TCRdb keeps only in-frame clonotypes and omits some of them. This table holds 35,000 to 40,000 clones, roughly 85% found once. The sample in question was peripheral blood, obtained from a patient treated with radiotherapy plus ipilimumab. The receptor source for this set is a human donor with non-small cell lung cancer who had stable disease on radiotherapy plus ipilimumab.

In nucleotides, the CDR3 is TGCGCCAGCAGCCGAGAAGTCGGGACAGGGGGTTACGAGCAGTACTTC. This translates into CASSREVGTGGYEQYF. This chain connects TRBV4-3 to TRBJ2-7; 11 bases are shared with TRBD1. Germline assignment: CDR1 LGHNA and CDR2 YSLEER. This CDR3 has 16 amino acids. J lost 4 bases, V lost 4 bases, and 9 bases had no gene match.

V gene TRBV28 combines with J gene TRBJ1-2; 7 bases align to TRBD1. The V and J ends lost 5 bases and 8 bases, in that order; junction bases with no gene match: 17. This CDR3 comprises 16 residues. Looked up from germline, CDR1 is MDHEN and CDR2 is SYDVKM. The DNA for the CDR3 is TGTGCCAGCAGTCCCCGGCAGGGGGTCCCTCCGCTAGGCTACACCTTC. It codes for CASSPRQGVPPLGYTF.

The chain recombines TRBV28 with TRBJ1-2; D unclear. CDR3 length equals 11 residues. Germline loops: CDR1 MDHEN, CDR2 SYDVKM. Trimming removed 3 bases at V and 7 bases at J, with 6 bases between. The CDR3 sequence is CASSLHGGYTF. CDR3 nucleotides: TGTGCCAGCAGTTTGCACGGTGGCTACACCTTC.

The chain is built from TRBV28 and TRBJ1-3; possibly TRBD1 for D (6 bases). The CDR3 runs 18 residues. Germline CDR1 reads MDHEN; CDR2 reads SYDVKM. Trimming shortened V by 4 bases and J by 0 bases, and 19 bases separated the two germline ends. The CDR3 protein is CASSSSHREGDSGNTIYF. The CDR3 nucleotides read TGTGCCAGCAGTTCATCTCACAGGGAGGGGGACTCTGGAAACACCATATATTTT.

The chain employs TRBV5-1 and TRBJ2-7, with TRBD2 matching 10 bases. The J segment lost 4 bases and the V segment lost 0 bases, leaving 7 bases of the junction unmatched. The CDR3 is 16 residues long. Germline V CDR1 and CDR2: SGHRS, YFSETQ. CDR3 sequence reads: CASSLEASGRGYEQYF. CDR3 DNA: TGCGCCAGCAGCTTGGAGGCTAGCGGGAGAGGGTACGAGCAGTACTTC.

CDR3 amino acids: CASSRLAGDWNEQFF. CDR3 DNA: TGTGCCAGCAGCCGACTAGCGGGAGATTGGAATGAGCAGTTCTTC. The rearrangement joins TRBV11-2 to TRBJ2-1; 12 bases fit TRBD2. J was trimmed by 7 bases and V by 5 bases; bases with no gene match: 6. There are 15 residues in the CDR3. Germline lookup yields CDR1 SGHAT and CDR2 FQNNGV.

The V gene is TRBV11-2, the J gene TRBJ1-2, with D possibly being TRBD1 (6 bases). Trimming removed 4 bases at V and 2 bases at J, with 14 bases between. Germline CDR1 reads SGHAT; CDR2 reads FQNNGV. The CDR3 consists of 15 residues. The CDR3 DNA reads TGTGCCAGCAGCTCAGGGACAATGGTAAACTATGGCTACACCTTC. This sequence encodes CASSSGTMVNYGYTF.

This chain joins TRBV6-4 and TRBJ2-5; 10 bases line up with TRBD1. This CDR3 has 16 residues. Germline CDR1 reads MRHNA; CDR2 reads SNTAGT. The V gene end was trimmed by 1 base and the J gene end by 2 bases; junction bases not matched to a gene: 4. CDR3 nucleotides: TGTGCCAGCAGTGACTTCGGACAGGGGGGACAAGAGACCCAGTACTTC. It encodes CASSDFGQGGQETQYF.

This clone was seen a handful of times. The CDR3 sequence: CATNRGGPGETQYF. The CDR3 region has the DNA TGTGCCACCAACAGGGGTGGGCCCGGGGAGACCCAGTACTTC. The chain uses TRBV7-8 and TRBJ2-5, with 7 bases that match TRBD1. Germline CDR1 is SGHVS and CDR2 is FQNEAQ. The CDR3 contains 14 residues. V was pared by 10 bases and J by 5 bases, with 13 bases of the junction left unmatched.

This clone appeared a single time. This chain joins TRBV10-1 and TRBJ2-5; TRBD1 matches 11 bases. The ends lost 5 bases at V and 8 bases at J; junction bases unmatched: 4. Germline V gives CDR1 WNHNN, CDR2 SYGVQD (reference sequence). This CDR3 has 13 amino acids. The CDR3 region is CASSPGTGGTQYF. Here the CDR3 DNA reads TGCGCCAGCAGTCCAGGGACAGGGGGAACCCAGTACTTC.